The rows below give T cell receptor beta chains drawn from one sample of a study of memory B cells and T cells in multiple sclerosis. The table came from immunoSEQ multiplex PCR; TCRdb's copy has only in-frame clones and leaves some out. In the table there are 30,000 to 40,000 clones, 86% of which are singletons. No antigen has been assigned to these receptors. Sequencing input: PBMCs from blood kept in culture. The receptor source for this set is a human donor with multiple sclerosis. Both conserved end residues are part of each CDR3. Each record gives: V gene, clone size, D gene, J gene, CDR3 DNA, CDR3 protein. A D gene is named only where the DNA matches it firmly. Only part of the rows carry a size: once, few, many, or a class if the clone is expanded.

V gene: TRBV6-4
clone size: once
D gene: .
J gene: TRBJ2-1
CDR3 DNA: TGTGCCAGCACCCCAACAGGGCTCTTTCGGTATGAGCAGTTCTTC
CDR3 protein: CASTPTGLFRYEQFF

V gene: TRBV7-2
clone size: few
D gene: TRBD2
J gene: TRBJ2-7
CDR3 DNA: TGTGCCAGCCGCCCTGGGCAGGGACTATACGAGCAGTACTTC
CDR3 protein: CASRPGQGLYEQYF

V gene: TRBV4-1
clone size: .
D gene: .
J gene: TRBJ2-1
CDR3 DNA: TGCGCCAGCAGCCTCATGCCCCTCGGGAGCTCCTACAATGAGCAGTTCTTC
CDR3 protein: CASSLMPLGSSYNEQFF

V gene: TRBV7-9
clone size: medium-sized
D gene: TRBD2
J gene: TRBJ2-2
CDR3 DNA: TGTGCCAGCAGCTCCCTCTTTGGACTAGGGAGCGGGGAGCTGTTTTTT
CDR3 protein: CASSSLFGLGSGELFF

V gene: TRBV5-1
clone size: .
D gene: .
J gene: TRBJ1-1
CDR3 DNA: TGCGCCAGCAGCCAGGACAGCATATTTGAAGCTTTCTTT
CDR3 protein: CASSQDSIFEAFF

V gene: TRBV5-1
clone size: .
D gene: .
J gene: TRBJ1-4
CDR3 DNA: TGCGCCAGCAGCTTGGGTCAGGGGTCTTTCGAAAAACTGTTTTTT
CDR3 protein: CASSLGQGSFEKLFF

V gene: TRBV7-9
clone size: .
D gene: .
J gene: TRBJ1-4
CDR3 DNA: TGTGCCAGCAGCTCCTTAAGAGAAAAACTGTTTTTT
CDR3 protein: CASSSLREKLFF

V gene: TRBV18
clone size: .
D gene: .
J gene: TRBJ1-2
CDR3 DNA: TGTGCCAGTTCACGAATGGGGGATGGCTACACCTTC
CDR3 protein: CASSRMGDGYTF

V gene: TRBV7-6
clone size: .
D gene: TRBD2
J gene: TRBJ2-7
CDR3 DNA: TGTGCCAGCAGCGCAAAAGCGGGAGGAAGCACCGAGCAGTACTTC
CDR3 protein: CASSAKAGGSTEQYF

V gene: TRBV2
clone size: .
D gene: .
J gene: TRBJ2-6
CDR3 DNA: TGTGCCAGCAGCTTGATAACCTCTGGGGCCAACGTCCTGACTTTC
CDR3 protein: CASSLITSGANVLTF

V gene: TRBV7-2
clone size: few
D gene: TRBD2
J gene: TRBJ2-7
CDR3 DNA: TGTGCCAGCAGCTTAAACGGGGGGGCATACGAGCAGTACTTC
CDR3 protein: CASSLNGGAYEQYF

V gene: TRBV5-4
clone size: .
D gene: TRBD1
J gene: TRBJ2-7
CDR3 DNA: TGTGCCAGCAGCTTTCCCCGGGACAGCTCCTACGAGCAGTACTTC
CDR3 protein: CASSFPRDSSYEQYF

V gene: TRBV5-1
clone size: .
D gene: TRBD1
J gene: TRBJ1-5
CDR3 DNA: TGCGCCAGCAGCGCGACAGGGGGCAATCAGCCCCAGCATTTT
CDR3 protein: CASSATGGNQPQHF

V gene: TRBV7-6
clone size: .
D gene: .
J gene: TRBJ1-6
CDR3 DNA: TGTGCCAGCAGTCGAGACAGGACAGCGCCCCTCCACTTT
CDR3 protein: CASSRDRTAPLHF

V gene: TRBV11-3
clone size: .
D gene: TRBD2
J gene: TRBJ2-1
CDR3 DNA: TGTGCCAGCAGCCCTAGCGGGAGCGCCTACAATGAGCAGTTCTTC
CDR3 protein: CASSPSGSAYNEQFF

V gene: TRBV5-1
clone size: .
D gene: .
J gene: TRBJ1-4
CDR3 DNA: TGCGCCAGCAGCTTGTGGCAGGGTAATGAAAAACTGTTTTTT
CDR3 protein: CASSLWQGNEKLFF

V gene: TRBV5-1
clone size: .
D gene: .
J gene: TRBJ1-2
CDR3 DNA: TGCGCCAGCAGCAGGAATCTACAGACGCTTAACTATGGCTACACCTTC
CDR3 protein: CASSRNLQTLNYGYTF